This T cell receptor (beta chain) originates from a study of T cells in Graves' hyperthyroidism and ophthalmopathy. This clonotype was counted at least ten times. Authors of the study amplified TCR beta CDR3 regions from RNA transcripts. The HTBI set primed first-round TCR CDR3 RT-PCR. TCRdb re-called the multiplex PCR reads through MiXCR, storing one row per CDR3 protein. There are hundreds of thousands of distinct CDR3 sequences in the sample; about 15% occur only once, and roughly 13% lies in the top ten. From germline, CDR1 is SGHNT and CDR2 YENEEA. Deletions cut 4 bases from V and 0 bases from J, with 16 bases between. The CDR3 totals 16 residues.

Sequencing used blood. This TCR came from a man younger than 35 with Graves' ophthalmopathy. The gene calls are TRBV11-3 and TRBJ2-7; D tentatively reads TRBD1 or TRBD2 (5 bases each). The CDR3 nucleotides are TGTGCCAGCAGCTCATACTCCGGGACCGTCTCCTACGAGCAGTACTTC. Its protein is CASSSYSGTVSYEQYF.